This record concerns one T cell receptor (beta chain) sequence. The target antigen is unknown. V was pared by 6 bases and J by 5 bases, with 10 bases between. The CDR3 covers 12 residues. The germline V gene encodes CDR1 SNHLY and CDR2 FYNNEI. The sample is drawn from a study of CD8+ T cells in alopecia areata. RNA was isolated and reverse transcribed to cDNA, the sequencing template. Assay: immunoSEQ multiplex PCR; the TCRdb copy retains only in-frame clones and omits some. The data contain roughly 120,000 clones, 55% to 80% of them singletons. Study-wide points: Affected lesional scalp, above all in alopecia totalis/universalis, was more clonal than normal scalp. Sequencing of scalp tissue also captures the resident alphabeta T cells of normal skin. Patients showed less clear TCR sequence sharing than mice, possibly partly because of HLA diversity.

Sorting of PBMCs yielded the CD4+ and CD8+ T cells. Sequencing was carried out using CD4+ T cells sorted from blood. The V and J genes are TRBV2 and TRBJ1-1; no clear D. The clonotype originates from a human donor in good health. The CDR3 region is CASRAMGTEAFF. Here the CDR3 DNA reads TGTGCCAGCAGGGCCATGGGGACTGAAGCTTTCTTT.